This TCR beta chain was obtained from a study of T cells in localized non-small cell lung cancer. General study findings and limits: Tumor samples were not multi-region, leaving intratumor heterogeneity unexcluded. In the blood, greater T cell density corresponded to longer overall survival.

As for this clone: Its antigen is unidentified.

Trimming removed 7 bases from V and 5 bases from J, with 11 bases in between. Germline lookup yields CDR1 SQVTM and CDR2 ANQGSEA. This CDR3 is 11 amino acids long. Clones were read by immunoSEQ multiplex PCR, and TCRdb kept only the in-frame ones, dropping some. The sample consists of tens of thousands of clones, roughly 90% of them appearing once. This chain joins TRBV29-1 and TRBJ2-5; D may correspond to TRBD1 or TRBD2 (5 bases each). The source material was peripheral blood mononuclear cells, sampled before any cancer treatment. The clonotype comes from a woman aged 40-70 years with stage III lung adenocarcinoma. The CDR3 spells CSGGSGETQYF. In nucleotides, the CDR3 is TGCAGCGGGGGCTCGGGGGAGACCCAGTACTTC.